This T cell receptor (beta chain) was identified during a study of human T cells and chemical hapten exposure. This clonotype was counted at least ten times. As for time point: patch test 1, 2 weeks after DPC sensitization. Noted treatment: therapeutic diphenylcyclopropenone sensitization with weekly scalp DPC. TCRdb re-analysed the RACE reads in MiXCR, keeping a single row per CDR3 protein. The sample lists 75,000 to 100,000 distinct CDR3 sequences; around 11% were seen once. The CDR3 loop spans 13 amino acids. Germline V gene sequence: CDR1 MNHEY, CDR2 SMNVEV (reference sequence). V was clipped by 7 bases and J by 2 bases, with 11 bases between them.

The specimen comprised whole blood, sampled in connection with sensitization to the hapten diphenylcyclopropenone (DPC). The sequence was obtained from a woman aged 55 to 70 with alopecia areata. Some clones in this sample may be carry-over from other donors' samples. This sequence joins TRBV27 and TRBJ1-1, with a weak D call TRBD1 (6 bases). The CDR3 DNA is TGTGCCAGCACGAACAGGGTTAACACTGAAGCTTTCTTT. This translates into CASTNRVNTEAFF.